This T cell receptor beta chain is from a study of shared clonotypes between healthy human individuals (TCRdb year 2020). With regard to the full study: A couple of women and a few men aged 18 to 49 years were included in the cohort. Per donor, three plates each were used for CD4 naive and CD4 memory, two for CD8 naive, and one for CD8 memory. To estimate repertoire size and how much clonotypes are shared between individuals, the study performed deep sequencing of blood TCR repertoires from about five healthy adults. To increase sequencing depth and limit assay-specific biases, different laboratories used diverse techniques to prepare libraries and sequence TCR repertoires. Per donor, leukapheresis produced somewhere between about 0.94 and 8.9 billion PBMCs.

Using the deep immunoSEQ assay, TCR CDR3 regions were amplified from genomic DNA by multiplex PCR. Genomic DNA extracted from each cell subset was distributed evenly over all wells of several immunoSEQ 96-well plates, and each plate served as one replicate. For sorted subsets, approximately 200 ng of genomic DNA, equivalent to 25,000 to 30,000 T cell genomes, went into each replicate PCR. Purified libraries were quantified with a Qubit 3.0 fluorometer, sized on a Bioanalyzer 2100, and re-quantified with the KAPA Library Quantification kit. Every immunoSEQ 96-well plate was sequenced on a dedicated single-read 150-cycle Illumina NextSeq 550 flow cell. The published analysis was carried out like this. Because only junctional sequences without quality scores were contained in the immunoSEQ output, filtering matching that applied to full-length reads could not be performed. Sequences were annotated with PyIR, a Python wrapper for IgBLAST v1.9, and V/J genes and CDR3 were assigned using IMGT germline references. Reads were filtered out if the reads had weak V/J assignments (E-value above 1e-6), no CDR3, stop codons, out-of-frame junctions, or ambiguous translated residues. V3J clonotypes were defined as sequences sharing an identical inferred V gene, J gene, and CDR3 amino acid sequence. The percentage overlap between two repertoires was calculated by dividing the number of shared unique clonotypes by the size of the smaller repertoire. Richness of each repertoire was evaluated using RTK rarefaction, the Chao1 estimator, and Recon v2.1 estimates of unobserved clonotypes. OLGA was used to compute generation probabilities for all TCRbeta clonotypes that the gDNA method yielded from a handful of donors. TCRdb mirrors the immuneACCESS table, restricted to in-frame sequences. Some clones are absent from its copies; in checked studies, under half trace to an unresolved V gene, and the reason for the others is unknown. That table furnishes V, J and clone size, whereas the DNA furnished D and trimming. This sample comprises under 2,000,000 clones, roughly 95% of them detected only once. The top ten clones comprise under 1.5% of the sample.

CD8 naive samples consisted of CD45RO-negative cells that were positively selected for CCR7, yielding a CD45RA+CCR7+ population without TemRA cells. The donors were healthy, HIV-negative adults with no recently reported acute infections or vaccinations. Every donor was a Caucasian adult residing in Nashville, Tennessee, USA. Blood was obtained by leukapheresis, after which PBMCs were separated by Ficoll-Histopaque density gradient centrifugation and cryopreserved in liquid nitrogen vapor phase. Analytical flow cytometry was used to check the purity and quantity of each magnetically sorted T cell population. Each sorted fraction had its genomic DNA isolated and then quantified by UV absorbance on a Nanodrop 2000c. Comment on this clone: Its binding antigen is unknown. No much larger clone is present one base from it, and per-base qualities are unavailable.

Its CDR3 holds 12 amino acids, cysteine through phenylalanine. The retained sequence is limited to the CDR3, 36 bases, with the frame set at the first base. In the germline V gene, CDR1 corresponds to SGHDN and CDR2 to FVKESK. Trimming costs V 4 bases and J 3 bases, and their ends lie 4 bases apart. Findings and caveats that apply to the study as a whole: Compared with non-shared clonotypes, the clonotypes found in all four sorted-subset donors had higher generation probabilities. Sampling was restricted to blood, and TCR repertoires in tissue are likely to differ from TCR repertoires in blood. Based on pairwise subsampling, the degree of clonotype sharing among donors was expected to be affected by sequencing depth. The small number of donors limited the genetic and exposure-history diversity represented. Across a few donors, approximately 5% of naive CD4, 3% to 4% of naive CD8, under 2.5% of memory CD4, and approximately 0.4% of memory CD8 clonotypes were shared. Even with the large sequencing depth, rarefaction of the sorted-subset datasets indicated that sequencing was incomplete. Naive subsets generally had larger estimated clonotype richness than memory subsets did.

Sequencing was done on a sample of naive CD8+ T cells sorted from blood. The cell subset or site tag for this specimen amounts to: CD45RA+CCR7+. The V and J segments used are TRBV14 and TRBJ2-1, with the D gene too uncertain to name. This sequence originates from a man younger than 35 in good health. The CDR3 corresponds to CASSPYYNEQFF. The DNA sequence follows: TGTGCCAGCAGCCCCTACTACAATGAGCAGTTCTTC.